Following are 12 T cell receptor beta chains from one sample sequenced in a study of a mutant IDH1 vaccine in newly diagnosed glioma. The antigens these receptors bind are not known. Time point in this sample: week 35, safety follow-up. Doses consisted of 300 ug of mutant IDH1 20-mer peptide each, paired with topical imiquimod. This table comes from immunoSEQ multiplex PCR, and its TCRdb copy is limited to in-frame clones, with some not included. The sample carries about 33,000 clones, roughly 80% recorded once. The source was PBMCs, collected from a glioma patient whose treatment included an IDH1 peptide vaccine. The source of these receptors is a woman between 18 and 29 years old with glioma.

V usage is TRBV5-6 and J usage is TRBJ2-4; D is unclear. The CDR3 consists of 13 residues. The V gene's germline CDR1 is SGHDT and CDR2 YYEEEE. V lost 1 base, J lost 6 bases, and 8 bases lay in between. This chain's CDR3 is CASSLYATNIQYF. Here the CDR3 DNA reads TGTGCCAGCAGCTTGTATGCTACAAACATTCAGTACTTC.

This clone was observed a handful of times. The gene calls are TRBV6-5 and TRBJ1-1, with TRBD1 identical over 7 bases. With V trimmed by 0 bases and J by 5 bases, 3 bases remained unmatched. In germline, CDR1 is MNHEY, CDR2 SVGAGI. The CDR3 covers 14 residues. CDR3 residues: CASSYSDRATEAFF. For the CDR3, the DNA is TGTGCCAGCAGTTACTCAGACAGGGCTACTGAAGCTTTCTTT.

The CDR3 region is CASSLGQGSSPLHF. For the CDR3, the DNA is TGTGCCAGCAGCCTGGGACAGGGAAGTTCACCCCTCCACTTT. The chain joins TRBV11-2 to TRBJ1-6; TRBD1 aligns across 9 bases. The length of the CDR3 is 14 residues. The V gene's germline CDR1 is SGHAT and CDR2 FQNNGV. J was trimmed by 9 bases and V by 5 bases; bases with no gene match: 5.

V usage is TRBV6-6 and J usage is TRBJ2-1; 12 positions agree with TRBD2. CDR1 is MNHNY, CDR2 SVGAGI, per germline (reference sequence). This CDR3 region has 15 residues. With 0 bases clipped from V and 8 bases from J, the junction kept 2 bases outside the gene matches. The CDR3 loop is CASSYSLAGGDEQFF. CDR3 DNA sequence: TGTGCCAGCAGTTACTCCCTAGCGGGAGGGGATGAGCAGTTCTTC.

The CDR3 nucleotides read TGTGCCTGGAGTCCCGGCCCGAGGGCTTTCTTT. It encodes CAWSPGPRAFF. This chain connects TRBV30 to TRBJ1-1, with unresolved D. Per germline, CDR1 GTSNPN and CDR2 SVGIG (reference sequence). CDR3 length: 11 amino acids. Deletions cut 2 bases from V and 11 bases from J, with 12 bases between. Together with reference TRBV30 and TRBJ1-1, the CDR3 gives the full variable domain: SQTIHQWPATLVQPVGSPLSLECTVEGTSNPNLYWYRQAAGRGLQLLFYSVGIGQISSEVPQNLSASRPQDRQFILSSKKLLLSDSGFYLCAWSPGPRAFFGQGTRLTVV.

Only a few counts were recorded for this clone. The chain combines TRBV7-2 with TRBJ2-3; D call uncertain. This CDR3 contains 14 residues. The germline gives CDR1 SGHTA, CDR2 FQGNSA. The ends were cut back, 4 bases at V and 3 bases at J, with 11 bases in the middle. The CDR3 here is CASSSPSGTDTQYF. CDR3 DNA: TGTGCCAGCAGCTCCCCGTCTGGTACAGATACGCAGTATTTT.

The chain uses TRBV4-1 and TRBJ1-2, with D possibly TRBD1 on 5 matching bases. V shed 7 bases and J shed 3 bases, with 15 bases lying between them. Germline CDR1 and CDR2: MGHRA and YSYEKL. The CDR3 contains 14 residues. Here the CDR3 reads CASKPQGIDYGYTF. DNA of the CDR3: TGCGCCAGCAAGCCCCAGGGTATTGACTATGGCTACACCTTC.

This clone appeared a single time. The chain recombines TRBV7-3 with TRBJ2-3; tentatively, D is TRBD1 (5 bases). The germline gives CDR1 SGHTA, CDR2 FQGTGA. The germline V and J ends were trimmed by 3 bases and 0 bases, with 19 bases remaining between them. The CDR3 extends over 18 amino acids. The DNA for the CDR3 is TGTGCCAGCAGCTTGTTTCCCACAGGTCCTACAAGCACAGATACGCAGTATTTT. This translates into CASSLFPTGPTSTDTQYF.

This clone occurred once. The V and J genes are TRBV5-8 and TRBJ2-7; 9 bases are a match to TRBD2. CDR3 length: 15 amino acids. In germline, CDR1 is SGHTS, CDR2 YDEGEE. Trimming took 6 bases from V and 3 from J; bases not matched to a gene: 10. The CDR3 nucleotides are TGTGCCAGCAATGCTGGACTAGCGTTTTTCTACGAGCAGTACTTC. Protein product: CASNAGLAFFYEQYF.

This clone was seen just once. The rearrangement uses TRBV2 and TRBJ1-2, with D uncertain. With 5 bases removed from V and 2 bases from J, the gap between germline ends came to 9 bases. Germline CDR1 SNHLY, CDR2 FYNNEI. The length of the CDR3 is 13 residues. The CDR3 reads CASSPGRNYGYTF. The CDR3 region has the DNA TGTGCCAGCAGTCCCGGACGGAACTATGGCTACACCTTC. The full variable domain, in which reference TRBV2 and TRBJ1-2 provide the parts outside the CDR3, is EPEVTQTPSHQVTQMGQEVILRCVPISNHLYFYWYRQILGQKVEFLVSFYNNEISEKSEIFDDQFSVERPDGSNFTLKIRSTKLEDSAMYFCASSPGRNYGYTFGSGTRLTVV.

The CDR3 bases are TGTGCCAGCAGGGCAGGGGGCTTCGGGGCCAACGTCCTGACTTTC. It specifies CASRAGGFGANVLTF. The V and J genes are TRBV5-8 and TRBJ2-6, with TRBD1 matching over 8 bases. The V gene's germline CDR1 is SGHTS and CDR2 YDEGEE. The CDR3 extends over 15 amino acids. V shed 5 bases and J 4 bases; nucleotides not matched to a gene: 5. Full variable domain (missing parts from reference TRBV5-8 and TRBJ2-6): EAGVTQSPTHLIKTRGQQATLRCSPISGHTSVYWYQQALGLGLQFLLWYDEGEERNRGNFPPRFSGRQFPNYSSELNVNALELEDSALYLCASRAGGFGANVLTFGAGSRLTVL.

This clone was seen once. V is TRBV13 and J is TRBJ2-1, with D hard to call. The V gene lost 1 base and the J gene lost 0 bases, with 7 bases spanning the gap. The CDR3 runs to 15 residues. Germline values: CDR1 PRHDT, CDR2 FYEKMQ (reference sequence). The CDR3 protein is CASSLEPSSYNEQFF. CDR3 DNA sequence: TGTGCCAGCAGCTTAGAGCCAAGCTCCTACAATGAGCAGTTCTTC.